This record covers a single TCR beta chain. Its target is unknown. A read error may be the cause here, since a much bigger clone is one base away. The data were obtained in a study of CD8+CD57+ T cells in acquired aplastic anemia. Study-level information: Healthy donors averaged about 10 million reads for CD4+ cells.

Study outcomes and limitations: In common between the patients and the controls were twenty-nine CD8+ CDR3 sequences.

TCR beta VDJ and CDR3 profiling used genomic DNA as template. TCRdb re-called the reads with MiXCR, one entry per CDR3 protein. This table has 80,000 or so distinct CDR3 sequences, approximately 45% appearing once. The CDR3 totals 13 residues. Per germline, CDR1 SGHRS and CDR2 YFSETQ. The chain is built from TRBV5-1 and TRBJ1-1; D may be TRBD1 (5 bases). The sample consisted of sorted CD4+, CD8+, or CD8+CD57+ T cells (not recorded which) from PBMCs. This TCR came from a human donor in good health, serving as a control. In DNA form, the CDR3 reads TGCGCCAGCAGCTTGGCGACAGACACTAAAGCTTTCTTT. Translation gives CASSLATDTKAFF.